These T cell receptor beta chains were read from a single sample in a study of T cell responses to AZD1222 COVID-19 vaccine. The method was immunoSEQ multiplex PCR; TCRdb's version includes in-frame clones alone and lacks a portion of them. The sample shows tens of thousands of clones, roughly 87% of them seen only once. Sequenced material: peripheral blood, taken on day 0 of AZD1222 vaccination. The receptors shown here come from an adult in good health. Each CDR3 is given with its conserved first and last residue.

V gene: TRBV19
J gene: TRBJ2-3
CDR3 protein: CASSPLGRGGVTDTQYF

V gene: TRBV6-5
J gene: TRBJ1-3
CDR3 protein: CASSSHDRNTIYF

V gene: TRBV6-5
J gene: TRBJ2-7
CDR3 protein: CASTGTSGYYEQYF

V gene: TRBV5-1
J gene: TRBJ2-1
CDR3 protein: CASSRDRSYNEQFF

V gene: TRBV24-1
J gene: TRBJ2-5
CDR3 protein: CATSDLGGGAGGPKTQYF

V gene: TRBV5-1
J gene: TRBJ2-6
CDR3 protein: CASSTGGSSGANVLTF

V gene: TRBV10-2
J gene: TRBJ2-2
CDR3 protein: CASSDQRNTGELFF

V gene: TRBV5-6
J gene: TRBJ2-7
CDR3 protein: CASSLQGGFYEQYF

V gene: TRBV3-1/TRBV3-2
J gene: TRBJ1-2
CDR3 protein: CASSQGATVFYGYTF

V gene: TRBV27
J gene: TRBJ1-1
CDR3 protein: CASSLTVWNTEAFF

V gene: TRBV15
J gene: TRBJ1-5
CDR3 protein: CATSRDGRTDQPQHF

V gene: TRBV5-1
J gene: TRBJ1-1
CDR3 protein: CASSPDPYVGTNTEAFF

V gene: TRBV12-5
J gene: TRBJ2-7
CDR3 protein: CASGSYEQYF

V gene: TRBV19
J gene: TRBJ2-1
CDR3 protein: CASNPGTGEQFF

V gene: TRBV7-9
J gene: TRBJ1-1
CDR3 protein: CASSLGLSGGTSNTEAFF

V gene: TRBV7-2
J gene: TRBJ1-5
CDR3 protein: CASSHPRGRPNQPQHF

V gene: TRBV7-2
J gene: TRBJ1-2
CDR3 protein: CASSLAKQALYGYTF

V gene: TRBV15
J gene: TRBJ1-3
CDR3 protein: CATSRDSSGNTIYF

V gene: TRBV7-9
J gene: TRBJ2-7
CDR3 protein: CASSLALTDRVEQYF

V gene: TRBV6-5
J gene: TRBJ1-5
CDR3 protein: CATSDVSNQPQHF

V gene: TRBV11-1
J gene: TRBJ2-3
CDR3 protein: CARRMRLAGGRDTQYF

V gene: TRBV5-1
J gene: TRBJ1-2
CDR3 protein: CASSLDGTEKYGYTF

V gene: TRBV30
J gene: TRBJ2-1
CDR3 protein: CAWTRDSTGNEQFF

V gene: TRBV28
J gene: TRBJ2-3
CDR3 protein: CASSLPLGTADTQYF

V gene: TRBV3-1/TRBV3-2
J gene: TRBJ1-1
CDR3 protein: CASSQSTRAGTEAFF

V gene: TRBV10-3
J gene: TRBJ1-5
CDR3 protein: CAISGQGGQPQHF

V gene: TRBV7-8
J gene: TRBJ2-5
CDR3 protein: CASSLRTSGNQETQYF

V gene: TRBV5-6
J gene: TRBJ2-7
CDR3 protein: CASSSTQSSYEQYF

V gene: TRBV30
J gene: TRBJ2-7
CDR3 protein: CAWSRDRAYEQYF

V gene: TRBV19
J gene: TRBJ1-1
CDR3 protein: CASSLDRGIVNTEAFF

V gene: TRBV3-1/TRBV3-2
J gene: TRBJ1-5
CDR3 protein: CASSQGGLRNQPQHF

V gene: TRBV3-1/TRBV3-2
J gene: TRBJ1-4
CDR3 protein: CASSQPPGGLFF

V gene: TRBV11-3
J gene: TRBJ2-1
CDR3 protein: CASSSGLAGYNEQFF

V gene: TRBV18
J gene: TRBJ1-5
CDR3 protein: CASSATGDEPQHF

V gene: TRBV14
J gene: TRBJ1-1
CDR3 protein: CASSREPGWGGAEAFF

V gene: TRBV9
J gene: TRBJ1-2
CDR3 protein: CASSDPEPRAGTRVLNYGYTF

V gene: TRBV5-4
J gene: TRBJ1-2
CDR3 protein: CASSSNRGRGYGYTF

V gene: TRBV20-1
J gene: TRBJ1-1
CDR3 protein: CSAYDSTEAFF

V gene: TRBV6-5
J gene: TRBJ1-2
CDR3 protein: CASSQPRQGSYGYTF

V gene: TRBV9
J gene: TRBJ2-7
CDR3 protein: CASSVATGGREQYF

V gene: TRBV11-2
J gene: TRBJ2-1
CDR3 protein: CASSRTSGRAYNEQFF

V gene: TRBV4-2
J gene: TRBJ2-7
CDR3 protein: CASSQDLLYEQYF

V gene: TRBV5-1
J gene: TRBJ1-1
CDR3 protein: CASIPNPGGPRMMNTEAFF

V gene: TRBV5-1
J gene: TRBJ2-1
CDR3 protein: CASSTGPEAYNEQFF

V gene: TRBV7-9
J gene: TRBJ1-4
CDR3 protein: CASSLDSFNEKLFF

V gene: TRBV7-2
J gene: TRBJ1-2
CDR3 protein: CASSLVSETRYGYTF

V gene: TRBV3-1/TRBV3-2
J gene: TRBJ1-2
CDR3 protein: CASSPPPLNTKTGRDRAANYGYTF

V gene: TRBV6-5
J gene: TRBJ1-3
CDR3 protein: CASSYPDSHENTIYF

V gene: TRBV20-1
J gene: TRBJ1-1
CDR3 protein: CSAKSGTKAFF